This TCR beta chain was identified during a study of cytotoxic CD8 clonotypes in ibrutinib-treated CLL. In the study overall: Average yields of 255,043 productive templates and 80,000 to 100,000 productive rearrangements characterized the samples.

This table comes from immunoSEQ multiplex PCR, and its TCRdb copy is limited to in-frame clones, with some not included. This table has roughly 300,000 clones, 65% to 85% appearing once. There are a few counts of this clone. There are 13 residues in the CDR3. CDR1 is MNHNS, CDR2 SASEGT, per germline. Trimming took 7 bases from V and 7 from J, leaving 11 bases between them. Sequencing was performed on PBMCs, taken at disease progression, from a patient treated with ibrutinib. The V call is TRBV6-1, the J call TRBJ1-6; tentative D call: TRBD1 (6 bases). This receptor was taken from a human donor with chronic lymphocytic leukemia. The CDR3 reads CASTTGLNSPLHF. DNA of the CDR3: TGTGCCAGCACCACAGGGTTAAATTCACCCCTCCACTTT.